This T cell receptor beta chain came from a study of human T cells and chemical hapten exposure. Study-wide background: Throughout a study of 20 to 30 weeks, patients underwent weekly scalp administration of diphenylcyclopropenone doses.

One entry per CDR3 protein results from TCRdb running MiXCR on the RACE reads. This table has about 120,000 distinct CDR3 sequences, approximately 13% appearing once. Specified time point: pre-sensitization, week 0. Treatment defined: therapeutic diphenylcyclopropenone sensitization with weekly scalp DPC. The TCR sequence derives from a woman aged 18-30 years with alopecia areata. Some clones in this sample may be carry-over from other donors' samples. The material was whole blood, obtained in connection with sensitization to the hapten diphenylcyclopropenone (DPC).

CDR3 sequence (DNA): TGTGCCATCAGTGAGTCGTCCCCGGGGCCCCTGGGCGAGCAGTACTTC. Translation gives CAISESSPGPLGEQYF. The V gene is TRBV10-3, the J gene TRBJ2-7; TRBD1 or TRBD2 may be the D gene (5 bases each). The germline V gene has CDR1 ENHRY and CDR2 SYGVKD. The CDR3 is 16 residues long. V was clipped by 0 bases and J by 6 bases, with 18 bases between them.